The clone carrying this T cell receptor (beta chain) was seen a handful of times. These data belong to a study of patients and donors after allogeneic stem cell transplantation. TCRdb passed the RT-PCR reads through MiXCR, listing each CDR3 protein once. Found here are about 400,000 distinct CDR3 sequences, roughly 17% of them singletons; the top ten hold just over 7%. This TCR was sampled from a human donor who was either an allogeneic HSCT recipient or a stem cell or donor lymphocyte infusion donor (not recorded which). It is not recorded whose cells these are; they may come from a transplant donor. What was sequenced was blood, either unsorted or a sorted T cell fraction (not recorded which).

CDR3 nucleotide sequence: TGTGCCAGCAGCCTTGGGACAGAACCCTCCTATAATTCACCCCTCCACTTT. Protein: CASSLGTEPSYNSPLHF. The genes are TRBV7-6 and TRBJ1-6; 7 nucleotides agree with TRBD1. The CDR3 is 17 residues long. CDR1 SGHVS and CDR2 FNYEAQ come from the germline V gene. J was trimmed by 0 bases and V by 5 bases; bases with no gene match: 7.